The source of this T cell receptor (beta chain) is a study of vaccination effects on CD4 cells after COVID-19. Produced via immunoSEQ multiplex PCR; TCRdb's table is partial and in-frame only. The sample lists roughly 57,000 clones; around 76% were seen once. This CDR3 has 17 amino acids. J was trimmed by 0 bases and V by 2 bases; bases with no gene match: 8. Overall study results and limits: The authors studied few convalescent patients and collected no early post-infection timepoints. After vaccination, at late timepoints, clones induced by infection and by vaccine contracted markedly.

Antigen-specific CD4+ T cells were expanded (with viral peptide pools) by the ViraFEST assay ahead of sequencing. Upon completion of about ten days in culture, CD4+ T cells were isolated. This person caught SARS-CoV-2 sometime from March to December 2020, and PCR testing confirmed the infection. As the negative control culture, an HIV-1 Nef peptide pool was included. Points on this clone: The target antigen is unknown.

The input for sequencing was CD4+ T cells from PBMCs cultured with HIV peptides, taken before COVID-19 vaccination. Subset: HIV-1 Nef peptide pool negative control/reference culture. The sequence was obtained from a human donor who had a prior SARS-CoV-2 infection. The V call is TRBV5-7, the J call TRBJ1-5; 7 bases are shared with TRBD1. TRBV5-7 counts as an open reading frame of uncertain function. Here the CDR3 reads CASSFPGTAYSNQPQHF. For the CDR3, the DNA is TGTGCCAGCAGCTTCCCTGGGACAGCCTATAGCAATCAGCCCCAGCATTTT.